This T cell receptor (beta chain) comes out of a study of T-cell reconstitution after alpha-beta-depleted transplantation in children. This clonotype was counted many times. Its antigen is undetermined. Unique molecular identifiers were incorporated during preparation of the TCRbeta library. TCRdb itself ran the PCR reads through MiXCR, one entry per CDR3 protein. This sample has 490,000 or so distinct CDR3 sequences, with more than 9% found just once. CDR1 and CDR2 (germline): SGHTA, FQGNSA. CDR3 length equals 14 residues. V was trimmed by 0 bases and J by 2 bases, leaving 6 bases between them. Findings and limits, study-wide: Approximately two months post-transplant, alpha-beta T cells reportedly originated from several hundred expanded graft clones. At day 60, the high TCRbeta diversity found in some patients originated from recipient T cells and thymic progenitors that had survived. Most T-cell counts and diversity one year after the transplant came from T cells that were newly produced.

The receptor's source is a child aged 2 to 15 with inherited bone marrow failure, due to receive a stem cell transplant. The chain has TRBV7-2 and TRBJ2-3, with D perhaps TRBD1 (5 bases). The specimen was PBMCs, collected before TCRalphabeta/CD19-depleted stem cell transplant. This CDR3 reads CASSLAGLTDTQYF. The CDR3 nucleotides are TGTGCCAGCAGCTTAGCGGGGCTCACAGATACGCAGTATTTT.